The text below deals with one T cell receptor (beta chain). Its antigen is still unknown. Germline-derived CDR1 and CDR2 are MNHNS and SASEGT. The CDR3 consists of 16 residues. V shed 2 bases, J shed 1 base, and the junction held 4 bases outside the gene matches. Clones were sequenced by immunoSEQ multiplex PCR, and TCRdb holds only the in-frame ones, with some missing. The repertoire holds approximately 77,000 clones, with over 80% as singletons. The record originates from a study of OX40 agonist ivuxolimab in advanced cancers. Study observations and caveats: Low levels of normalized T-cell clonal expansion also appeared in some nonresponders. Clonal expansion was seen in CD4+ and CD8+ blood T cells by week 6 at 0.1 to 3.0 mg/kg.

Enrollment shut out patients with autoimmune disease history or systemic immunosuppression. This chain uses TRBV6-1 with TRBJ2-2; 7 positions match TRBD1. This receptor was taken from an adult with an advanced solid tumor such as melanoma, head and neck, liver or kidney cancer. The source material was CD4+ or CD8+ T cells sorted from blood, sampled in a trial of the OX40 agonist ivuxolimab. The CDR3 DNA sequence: TGTGCCAGCAGTGAAATCGGGACAGAGAACACCGGGGAGCTGTTTTTT. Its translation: CASSEIGTENTGELFF.